This entry describes one T cell receptor (beta chain). Its antigen is currently unknown. Germline V gene sequence: CDR1 SGHTA, CDR2 FQGNSA. The CDR3 has 16 amino acids. The J segment lost 2 bases and the V segment lost 2 bases, leaving 6 bases of the junction unmatched. These data come from a study of blood T cells in healthy people across ages. Each individual donor underwent a draw of ten milliliters of peripheral blood. Overall study findings and caveats: Since the PBMCs were unsorted, naive and antigen-experienced cells could not be conclusively compared.

With a J-beta primer mix and a sample-barcoded 5' primer, a second PCR ran about 7 to 12 cycles. TCRdb reprocessed the 5' RACE reads with MiXCR, giving one entry per CDR3 protein. The sample has 1,500,000 or so distinct CDR3 sequences; 55% to 75% are singletons. The clonotype originates from a man between 18 and 35 years old in good health. J is TRBJ2-7 and V is TRBV7-2, with TRBD2 matching over 10 bases. Sequenced: blood. The CDR3 is CASSLSGGAPAYEQYF. In DNA form, the CDR3 reads TGTGCCAGCAGCTTAAGCGGGGGGGCCCCCGCCTACGAGCAGTACTTC.